Shown below are 9 T cell receptor beta chains from a single sample sequenced in a study of T-cell reconstitution after alpha-beta-depleted transplantation in children. A library of TCRbeta sequences, prepared with unique molecular identifiers, was generated. MiXCR, run by TCRdb on the PCR reads, gives a single entry per CDR3 protein. The sample consists of some 200,000 distinct CDR3 sequences, approximately 14% of them appearing once. The sample was PBMCs from the stem cell graft donor, taken from the stem cell graft. Source of these receptors: a human donor who donated a stem cell graft to a child with acute lymphoblastic leukemia.

This clonotype was recorded many times. V is TRBV28 and J is TRBJ1-2; 7 bases fit TRBD1. The length of the CDR3 is 15 residues. Germline CDR1 and CDR2: MDHEN and SYDVKM. The V gene end was trimmed by 6 bases and the J gene end by 2 bases; junction bases not matched to a gene: 9. The CDR3 DNA reads as TGTGCCAGCAGGAGCGGAGGGGGCGGGAACTATGGCTACACCTTC. It specifies CASRSGGGGNYGYTF.

This clonotype was seen at least ten times. V gene TRBV29-1 combines with J gene TRBJ1-2; no clear D gene. CDR1 SQVTM and CDR2 ANQGSEA come from the germline V gene. The V end lost 5 bases, the J end lost 2 bases, and 12 bases lay between the germline ends. CDR3 length: 13 amino acids. This chain's CDR3 is CSVPGRSNYGYTF. CDR3 nucleotide sequence: TGCAGCGTTCCCGGACGGAGCAACTATGGCTACACCTTC.

This sequence joins TRBV11-2 and TRBJ2-2; TRBD2 agrees at 9 bases. The CDR3 length is 16 residues. Germline CDR1 SGHAT, CDR2 FQNNGV. J gave up 4 bases and V 2 bases, and 5 bases lay outside the gene matches. The CDR3 sequence: CASSLIFSGGTGELFF. The CDR3 nucleotides are TGTGCCAGCAGCTTAATCTTTAGCGGGGGCACCGGGGAGCTGTTTTTT. Complete variable domain (other parts from reference TRBV11-2 and TRBJ2-2): EAGVAQSPRYKIIEKRQSVAFWCNPISGHATLYWYQQILGQGPKLLIQFQNNGVVDDSQLPKDRFSAERLKGVDSTLKIQPAKLEDSAVYLCASSLIFSGGTGELFFGEGSRLTVL.

There are many counts of this clonotype. V usage is TRBV27 and J usage is TRBJ1-1, with a possible D match to TRBD1 (6 bases). The V and J ends lost 7 bases and 4 bases respectively, with 16 bases between them. Germline assignment: CDR1 MNHEY and CDR2 SMNVEV (reference sequence). The CDR3 is 14 amino acids. Written as DNA, the CDR3 is TGTGCCAGCACCCCCTTTCGGGGGGCCACTGAAGCTTTCTTT. Translated: CASTPFRGATEAFF.

V usage is TRBV19 and J usage is TRBJ1-1; 8 nucleotides line up with TRBD1. In germline, CDR1 is LNHDA, CDR2 SQIVND (reference sequence). V was clipped by 3 bases and J by 5 bases; unmatched bases: 17. The CDR3 consists of 18 residues. The CDR3 reads CASSMGGQGAYSGTEAFF. The CDR3 nucleotides read TGTGCCAGTAGTATGGGGGGGCAGGGGGCTTATTCGGGAACTGAAGCTTTCTTT.

The CDR3 region is CASSFSGASFTADTQYF. The CDR3 nucleotides are TGTGCCAGCAGTTTTAGTGGGGCAAGTTTCACGGCAGATACGCAGTATTTT. This chain uses TRBV27 with TRBJ2-3; possibly TRBD1 for D (5 bases). Per the germline V gene, CDR1 is MNHEY and CDR2 is SMNVEV (reference sequence). The CDR3 runs 17 residues. V was shortened by 3 bases and J by 4 bases, with 20 bases between the two germline ends.

A remark on this clonotype: A read error may explain this, as a much larger clone is one base away. DNA for the CDR3: TGTGTCAGCAGTTTAATCTACGAGCAGTACTTC. Translation gives CVSSLIYEQYF. The chain links TRBV28 to TRBJ2-7; D is unresolved. Germline V gene data show CDR1 as MDHEN and CDR2 as SYDVKM. The CDR3 is made up of 11 amino acids. Complete variable domain (other parts from reference TRBV28 and TRBJ2-7): DVKVTQSSRYLVKRTGEKVFLECVQDMDHENMFWYRQDPGLGLRLIYFSYDVKMKEKGDIPEGYSVSREKKERFSLILESASTNQTSMYLCVSSLIYEQYFGPGTRLTVT.

This clonotype was recorded at least ten times. The chain uses TRBV11-2 and TRBJ1-2, with D perhaps TRBD1 (5 bases). Germline V gives CDR1 SGHAT, CDR2 FQNNGV. The CDR3 runs to 14 residues. The germline V and J ends were trimmed by 0 bases and 4 bases, with 9 bases remaining between them. Here the CDR3 DNA reads TGTGCCAGCAGCTTAGATACAGGATTCTATGGCTACACCTTC. Amino acids: CASSLDTGFYGYTF.

This clonotype was found many times. The chain combines TRBV10-3 with TRBJ1-4; TRBD1 might be the D (5 bases). The CDR3 totals 13 residues. Looked up from germline, CDR1 is ENHRY and CDR2 is SYGVKD. Trimming took 6 bases from V and 10 from J, leaving 15 bases between them. The DNA for the CDR3 is TGTGCCATCAGCCTCGCTGTGGGGGGAAAACTGTTTTTT. Amino acids: CAISLAVGGKLFF.